Listed below are T cell receptor beta chains from one sample, sequenced in a study of blood T cell repertoires in COVID-19. Method: immunoSEQ multiplex PCR; TCRdb's copy keeps in-frame clones and lacks some. The table has around 35,000 clones, over 70% seen once. Sequencing input: peripheral blood. Every receptor here comes from a man in his 70s with COVID-19, enrolled during active disease. CDR3s include the opening cysteine and the closing phenylalanine or tryptophan. The order of the fields is J gene, clone size, V gene, D gene, CDR3 DNA, CDR3 protein. The D gene is left open where the match is weak. Clone sizes are given selectively: once, few, many, or a class where the clone is expanded.

TRBJ1-4 | once | TRBV4-2 | TRBD1 | TGTGCCAGCAGCCACCGGGACAGATATCAGACTAATGAAAAACTGTTTTTT | CASSHRDRYQTNEKLFF
TRBJ1-5 | - | TRBV21-1 | - | TGTGCCAGCAGCAAACCAACAGGGGGCAGCAATCAGCCCCAGCATTTT | CASSKPTGGSNQPQHF
TRBJ2-1 | - | TRBV7-9 | - | TGTGCCAGCAGCTTCCCCAGGGAGGATGAGCAGTTCTTC | CASSFPREDEQFF
TRBJ2-7 | few | TRBV5-1 | - | TGCGCCAGCAGCCTCGGCGGGGCAGGCGTCTCCTACGAGCAGTACTTC | CASSLGGAGVSYEQYF
TRBJ1-1 | few | TRBV12-5 | - | TGTGCTAGTGGTTCCCCCGGCACTGAAGCTTTCTTT | CASGSPGTEAFF
TRBJ1-5 | - | TRBV27 | - | TGTGCCAGCAGTCTTGGCAATCAGCCCCAGCATTTT | CASSLGNQPQHF
TRBJ2-1 | few | TRBV5-4 | TRBD2 | TGTGCCAGCAGCTTGGAGGTTTTCAGCGGGAGGGCCAATGAGCAGTTCTTC | CASSLEVFSGRANEQFF
TRBJ1-1 | - | TRBV11-2 | - | TGTGCCAGCAGCTTAGATCTCAACACTGAAGCTTTCTTT | CASSLDLNTEAFF
TRBJ2-7 | - | TRBV27 | TRBD1 | TGTGCCAGCAGTCCTTGGGGACAGAACTACGAGCAGTACTTC | CASSPWGQNYEQYF
TRBJ2-3 | - | TRBV5-6 | - | TGTGCCAGCAGCTCTCCCGACAGGCCCACTAGCACAGATACGCAGTATTTT | CASSSPDRPTSTDTQYF
TRBJ1-2 | - | TRBV14 | TRBD1 | TGTGCCAGCAGCCATGACAGGGATGGCTACACCTTC | CASSHDRDGYTF
TRBJ2-5 | - | TRBV2 | TRBD2 | TGTGCTACAAGCGGGAGAGGCCAAGAGACCCAGTACTTC | CATSGRGQETQYF
TRBJ2-3 | - | TRBV5-1 | TRBD1 | TGCGCCAGTCAACCGGGACAGGGGTTCACAGATACGCAGTATTTT | CASQPGQGFTDTQYF
TRBJ1-2 | few | TRBV3-1/TRBV3-2 | - | TGTGCCAGCAGCCAAGGGACAGTAAAGGGTGGCTACACCTTC | CASSQGTVKGGYTF
TRBJ1-5 | - | TRBV3-1/TRBV3-2 | - | TGTGCCAGCAGCCACGCAGGGGGCAATCAGCCCCAGCATTTT | CASSHAGGNQPQHF
TRBJ2-7 | - | TRBV10-3 | - | TGTGCCATCAGTGTTCCGGGACACCCAACCCTATCCAACGAGCAGTACTTC | CAISVPGHPTLSNEQYF
TRBJ2-1 | - | TRBV5-1 | TRBD2 | TGCGCCAGCAACGAAGGCGGGACTAGCGGGAGGGATGAGCAGTTCTTC | CASNEGGTSGRDEQFF
TRBJ2-3 | - | TRBV6-2/TRBV6-3 | - | TGTGCCAGCAGTTTAAACGTAGGGAGGTCCGAGGTCACGCAGTATTTT | CASSLNVGRSEVTQYF
TRBJ1-2 | few | TRBV27 | TRBD1 | TGTGCCAGCAGTTTCGACAGGGCCTATGGCTACACCTTC | CASSFDRAYGYTF
TRBJ1-4 | - | TRBV5-6 | TRBD1 | TGTGCCAGCAGGCAGAGACAGGGGACAGAAAAACTGTTTTTT | CASRQRQGTEKLFF
TRBJ2-7 | - | TRBV6-2/TRBV6-3 | TRBD1 | TGTGCCAGCAGCCAGGGACAGGGGGAGTACTTC | CASSQGQGEYF
TRBJ1-5 | - | TRBV6-2/TRBV6-3 | - | TGTGCCAGCAGTTCTTCTCATCAGCCCCAGCATTTT | CASSSSHQPQHF
TRBJ2-1 | - | TRBV11-2 | - | TGTGCCAGCAGCTTATACTTCGAGCAGTTCTTC | CASSLYFEQFF
TRBJ2-7 | - | TRBV2 | - | TGTGCCAGCAAAAGCGGAGTTGGGTACGAGCAGTACTTC | CASKSGVGYEQYF
TRBJ2-7 | - | TRBV28 | TRBD2 | TGTGCCAGCAGTTCAGTAGGTGAGCGGGGCCCTTACGAGCAGTACTTC | CASSSVGERGPYEQYF
TRBJ1-6 | - | TRBV28 | - | TGTGCCAGCAGTCAGGGCGTTTCACCCCTCCACTTT | CASSQGVSPLHF
TRBJ1-2 | - | TRBV6-2/TRBV6-3 | - | TGTGCCAGCAGTTACTCGCAGGGGAGTAGCTATGGCTACACCTTC | CASSYSQGSSYGYTF
TRBJ1-2 | - | TRBV6-5 | TRBD1 | TGTGCCAGCAGTTCCCGGACAGGATGGGCCCTAGACACCTTC | CASSSRTGWALDTF
TRBJ2-1 | - | TRBV4-2 | TRBD2 | TGTGCCAGCAGCCCTAGACTAGCGGGCCAATCCTACAATGAGCAGTTCTTC | CASSPRLAGQSYNEQFF
TRBJ1-2 | - | TRBV15 | - | TGTGCCACCAGCAGAAGCAGGGAGGGCGACTACACCTTC | CATSRSREGDYTF
TRBJ2-3 | once | TRBV7-3 | - | TGTGCCAGCAGTTCCGGGAACACAGATACGCAGTATTTT | CASSSGNTDTQYF
TRBJ2-1 | - | TRBV5-4 | - | TGTGCCAGCAGCCCGGGACTTCTCTCCTACAATGAGCAGTTCTTC | CASSPGLLSYNEQFF
TRBJ2-7 | once | TRBV9 | TRBD2 | TGTGCCAGCAGCCAGGGACTAGCGGCCTACGAGCAGTACTTC | CASSQGLAAYEQYF
TRBJ1-2 | - | TRBV28 | - | TGTGCCAGCAGTTTGGGGGGTGGCTACACCTTC | CASSLGGGYTF
TRBJ2-2 | few | TRBV7-3 | TRBD2 | TGTGCCAGCAGCTTATGGGCTAGCGGGAGTTTTGGCGGGGAGCTGTTTTTT | CASSLWASGSFGGELFF
TRBJ2-7 | - | TRBV29-1 | - | TGCAGCGTTGTAAACAGGGCCAACGAGCAGTACTTC | CSVVNRANEQYF
TRBJ1-2 | - | TRBV28 | - | TGTGCCAGCAGTTTATCTCTCTATGGCTACACCTTC | CASSLSLYGYTF
TRBJ2-1 | - | TRBV7-2 | - | TGTGCCAGCAGCCCAAGCGGGTTCTGGTCATCCAATGAGCAGTTCTTC | CASSPSGFWSSNEQFF
TRBJ2-7 | - | TRBV2 | TRBD1 | TGTGCCAGCAGTCCAGACAGGGTGGAGAGGTACGAGCAGTACTTC | CASSPDRVERYEQYF